Listed below are T cell receptor beta chains from one sample, sequenced in a study of OX40 agonist ivuxolimab in advanced cancers. This table comes from immunoSEQ multiplex PCR, and its TCRdb copy is limited to in-frame clones, with some not included. The sample holds around 72,000 clones; roughly 89% are singletons and the top ten take approximately 10%. Sequenced material: CD4+ or CD8+ T cells sorted from blood, taken in a trial of the OX40 agonist ivuxolimab. The receptor set was obtained from an adult with an advanced solid tumor such as melanoma, head and neck, liver or kidney cancer. The CDR3 runs from the conserved cysteine through the conserved F or W. The D gene is left open where the match is weak. Clone size is shown for a subset of rows, as once, few, many or a class of expanded clone.

CDR3: CASWTSGGRKETQYF
DNA: TGCGCCAGCTGGACTAGCGGGGGCCGGAAAGAGACCCAGTACTTC
D: TRBD2
size: NA
V: TRBV23-1
J: TRBJ2-5

CDR3: CASSYSAGAGNTIYF
DNA: TGTGCCAGCAGTTACTCAGCAGGGGCTGGAAACACCATATATTTT
D: NA
size: NA
V: TRBV6-5
J: TRBJ1-3

CDR3: CASSLNPGTGSTSTDTQYF
DNA: TGTGCCAGCAGTTTGAACCCGGGGACGGGATCAACAAGCACAGATACGCAGTATTTT
D: NA
size: once
V: TRBV27
J: TRBJ2-3

CDR3: CASSRGTANTEAFF
DNA: TGCGCCAGCAGCCGAGGGACAGCAAACACTGAAGCTTTCTTT
D: TRBD1
size: NA
V: TRBV4-1
J: TRBJ1-1

CDR3: CASRRILDYGYTF
DNA: TGTGCCAGTAGGAGAATATTAGACTATGGCTACACCTTC
D: NA
size: NA
V: TRBV2
J: TRBJ1-2

CDR3: CASSLRRAGELFF
DNA: TGTGCCAGCAGCTTAAGGCGGGCCGGGGAGCTGTTTTTT
D: NA
size: NA
V: TRBV13
J: TRBJ2-2

CDR3: CASRPGLAGINEQFF
DNA: TGTGCCAGTAGACCGGGACTAGCGGGGATCAATGAGCAGTTCTTC
D: TRBD2
size: NA
V: TRBV19
J: TRBJ2-1

CDR3: CASSTGWYSPLHF
DNA: TGTGCCAGCTCGACAGGGTGGTACTCACCCCTCCACTTT
D: TRBD1
size: NA
V: TRBV14
J: TRBJ1-6

CDR3: CSVVTSGRSYEQYF
DNA: TGCAGCGTGGTGACTAGCGGGAGATCCTACGAGCAGTACTTC
D: TRBD2
size: NA
V: TRBV29-1
J: TRBJ2-7

CDR3: CASSRSDRGSGYTF
DNA: TGTGCCAGCAGCAGATCGGACAGGGGGAGCGGCTACACCTTC
D: TRBD1
size: NA
V: TRBV13
J: TRBJ1-2

CDR3: CASSFLTFRGGRQDTEAFF
DNA: TGTGCCAGCAGTTTCTTAACATTCCGCGGCGGGCGACAGGACACTGAAGCTTTCTTT
D: NA
size: NA
V: TRBV28
J: TRBJ1-1

CDR3: CASSYTTGLDSPLHF
DNA: TGTGCCAGCAGTTACACAACAGGGCTAGATTCACCCCTCCACTTT
D: NA
size: NA
V: TRBV28
J: TRBJ1-6

CDR3: CASSLERARGQETQYF
DNA: TGTGCCAGCAGCTTAGAAAGGGCAAGGGGGCAAGAGACCCAGTACTTC
D: NA
size: NA
V: TRBV7-2
J: TRBJ2-5

CDR3: CATEPGTGDTDTQYF
DNA: TGTGCCACCGAGCCCGGGACAGGTGATACAGATACGCAGTATTTT
D: TRBD1
size: NA
V: TRBV6-6
J: TRBJ2-3

CDR3: CASSLGRPGDTEAFF
DNA: TGTGCCAGCTCACTTGGGCGGCCTGGGGACACTGAAGCTTTCTTT
D: NA
size: NA
V: TRBV18
J: TRBJ1-1

CDR3: CASSVDGSGNQPQHF
DNA: TGTGCCAGCAGCGTAGACGGTTCAGGCAATCAGCCCCAGCATTTT
D: NA
size: NA
V: TRBV9
J: TRBJ1-5

CDR3: CASSQVGLGRSYEQYF
DNA: TGCGCCAGCAGCCAAGTTGGGTTGGGGAGGTCCTACGAGCAGTACTTC
D: NA
size: NA
V: TRBV4-1
J: TRBJ2-7

CDR3: CASSVSGEKLFF
DNA: TGTGCCAGCAGCGTAAGCGGTGAAAAACTGTTTTTT
D: NA
size: few
V: TRBV9
J: TRBJ1-4

CDR3: CASSLVSYTDTQYF
DNA: TGTGCCAGCAGCTTAGTTTCCTACACAGATACGCAGTATTTT
D: NA
size: NA
V: TRBV7-9
J: TRBJ2-3

CDR3: CASSAPRVADTQYF
DNA: TGTGCCAGCAGCGCCCCCCGGGTTGCAGATACGCAGTATTTT
D: NA
size: NA
V: TRBV13
J: TRBJ2-3

CDR3: CASSVTYEQYF
DNA: TGTGCCAGCAGTGTCACCTACGAGCAGTACTTC
D: NA
size: NA
V: TRBV6-4
J: TRBJ2-7

CDR3: CASRSGLAYQPQHF
DNA: TGTGCCAGCAGAAGTGGGCTAGCCTATCAGCCCCAGCATTTT
D: NA
size: NA
V: TRBV28
J: TRBJ1-5

CDR3: CASSPSGGINSPLHF
DNA: TGTGCCAGCTCACCCTCCGGTGGTATTAATTCACCCCTCCACTTT
D: NA
size: NA
V: TRBV18
J: TRBJ1-6

CDR3: CASSAGTAYEQYF
DNA: TGTGCCAGCAGCGCAGGGACAGCCTACGAGCAGTACTTC
D: TRBD1
size: NA
V: TRBV9
J: TRBJ2-7

CDR3: CASSSPPPDLRSYEQYF
DNA: TGCGCCAGCAGCTCCCCCCCGCCGGACCTCCGCTCCTACGAGCAGTACTTC
D: NA
size: NA
V: TRBV5-1
J: TRBJ2-7

CDR3: CASSLGTVQETQYF
DNA: TGTGCCAGCAGCTTAGGGACAGTCCAAGAGACCCAGTACTTC
D: NA
size: NA
V: TRBV13
J: TRBJ2-5